The following is a TCR beta chain sequence with its context. The CDR3 is 15 residues long. Trimming shortened V by 0 bases and J by 4 bases, and 12 bases separated the two germline ends. Germline V gene lookup returns CDR1 ENHRY and CDR2 SYGVKD. The sample originates from a study of blood T cell repertoires in COVID-19. Study summary: Samples representing acute and convalescent COVID-19 were sourced from the United States, Italy and Spain.

Assay: immunoSEQ multiplex PCR; the TCRdb copy retains only in-frame clones and omits some. Here the sample spans 180,000 or so clones, about 88% being singletons. The sample taken for sequencing was peripheral blood. This clonotype was obtained from a woman of 80 years or more in a cohort sampled during active or convalescent COVID-19. The chain is built from TRBV10-3 and TRBJ1-2; TRBD1 is a possible D gene (5 bases). The CDR3 bases are TGTGCCATCAGTGAGTCGACCCGGGGGTCCTATGGCTACACCTTC. It specifies CAISESTRGSYGYTF.